Each of the 6 T cell receptor beta chains below was sequenced from the same sample in a study of blood T cell repertoires in COVID-19. Assay used: immunoSEQ multiplex PCR; TCRdb lists only in-frame clones, some missing. The data hold about 71,000 clones, with about four fifths observed a single time. The sequencing input was peripheral blood. Receptor source: a man between 65 and 85 years old with acute or convalescent COVID-19.

The chain has TRBV5-1 and TRBJ2-3; TRBD2 agrees at 11 bases. This CDR3 spans 19 amino acids. Germline CDR1 reads SGHRS; CDR2 reads YFSETQ. V was clipped by 1 base and J by 2 bases; unmatched bases: 12. The CDR3 DNA reads as TGCGCCAGCAGCTTGAAGACAGAACTAGCGGGAGTTTCCACAGATACGCAGTATTTT. Protein sequence: CASSLKTELAGVSTDTQYF.

The chain combines TRBV7-2 with TRBJ1-2, with TRBD1 as a possible D gene (5 bases). The CDR3 contains 14 residues. V lost 2 bases and J lost 10, with 17 bases in between. From germline, CDR1 is SGHTA and CDR2 FQGNSA. In nucleotides, the CDR3 is TGTGCCAGCAGCTTAAGCAGGGCTCTTTTATCCTACACCTTC. As protein: CASSLSRALLSYTF.

This clone was observed a handful of times. The chain links TRBV30 to TRBJ1-2, with 9 bases aligning to TRBD1. The CDR3 consists of 13 residues. Trimming at V came to 4 bases and at J to 6 bases, leaving 6 bases not matched to a gene. The germline V gene encodes CDR1 GTSNPN and CDR2 SVGIG (reference sequence). CDR3 sequence (DNA): TGTGCCTGGACTAAGGACAGGGGTCATGGCTACACCTTC. It codes for CAWTKDRGHGYTF.

The V call is TRBV6-2 or TRBV6-3, the J call TRBJ2-7; TRBD2 agrees at 8 bases. Germline assignment: CDR1 MNHEY and CDR2 SVGEGT. Germline trimming cut 4 bases from V and 6 bases from J; bases unmatched to any gene: 11. The CDR3 sequence is 15 residues long. The CDR3 protein is CASSLGLVKRAEQYF. In nucleotides, the CDR3 is TGTGCCAGCAGTTTGGGACTAGTTAAAAGGGCCGAGCAGTACTTC.

The chain has TRBV28 and TRBJ1-2; 9 nucleotides line up with TRBD1. The CDR3 length is 16 residues. V trimming: 6 bases; J trimming: 4 bases; junction bases outside the gene matches: 12. In germline, CDR1 is MDHEN, CDR2 SYDVKM. CDR3 amino acids: CASRSGQGPFFYGYTF. CDR3 nucleotide sequence: TGTGCCAGCAGGTCGGGACAGGGCCCTTTTTTCTATGGCTACACCTTC.

In this sample, this clone turned up a few times. The V and J genes are TRBV5-4 and TRBJ2-5; 11 bases map to TRBD2. The CDR3 has 16 residues. Germline V gives CDR1 SGHNT, CDR2 YYREEE (reference sequence). V gave up 0 bases and J gave up 5 bases; unmatched junction bases: 6. The CDR3 here is CASSLELAGVSETQYF. The CDR3 DNA sequence: TGTGCCAGCAGCTTGGAACTAGCGGGAGTCTCTGAGACCCAGTACTTC.